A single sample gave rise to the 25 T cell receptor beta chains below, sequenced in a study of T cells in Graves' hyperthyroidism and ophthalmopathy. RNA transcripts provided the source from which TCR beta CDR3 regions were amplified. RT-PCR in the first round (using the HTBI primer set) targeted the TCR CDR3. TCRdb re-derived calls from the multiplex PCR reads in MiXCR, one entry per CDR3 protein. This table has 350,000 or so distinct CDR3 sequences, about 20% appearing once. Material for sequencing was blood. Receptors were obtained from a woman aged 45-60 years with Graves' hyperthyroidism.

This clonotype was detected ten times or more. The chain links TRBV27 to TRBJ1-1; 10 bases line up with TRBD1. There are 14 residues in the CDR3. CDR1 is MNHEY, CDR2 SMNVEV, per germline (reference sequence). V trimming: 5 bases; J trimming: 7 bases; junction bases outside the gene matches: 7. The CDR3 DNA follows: TGTGCCAGCAGTGCCGGGACAGGGGTGGGTGAAGCTTTCTTT. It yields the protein CASSAGTGVGEAFF.

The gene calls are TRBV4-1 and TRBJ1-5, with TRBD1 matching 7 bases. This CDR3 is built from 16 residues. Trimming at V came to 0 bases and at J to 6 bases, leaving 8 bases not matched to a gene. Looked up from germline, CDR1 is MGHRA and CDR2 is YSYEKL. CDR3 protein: CASSQEGKGAGQPQHF. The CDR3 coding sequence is TGCGCCAGCAGCCAAGAGGGCAAGGGGGCAGGTCAGCCCCAGCATTTT.

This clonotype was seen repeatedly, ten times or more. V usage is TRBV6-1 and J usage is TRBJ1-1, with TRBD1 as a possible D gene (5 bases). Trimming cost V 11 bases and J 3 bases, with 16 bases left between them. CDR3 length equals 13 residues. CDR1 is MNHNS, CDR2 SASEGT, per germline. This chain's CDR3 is CAVARGFDTEAFF. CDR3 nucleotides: TGTGCCGTAGCGCGGGGGTTCGACACTGAAGCTTTCTTT.

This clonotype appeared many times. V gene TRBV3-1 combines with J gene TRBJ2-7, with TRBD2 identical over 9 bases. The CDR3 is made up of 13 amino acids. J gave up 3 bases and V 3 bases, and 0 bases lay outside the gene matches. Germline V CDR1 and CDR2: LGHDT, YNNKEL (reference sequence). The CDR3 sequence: CASSQRGGYEQYF. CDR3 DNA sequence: TGTGCCAGCAGCCAGCGGGGGGGCTACGAGCAGTACTTC.

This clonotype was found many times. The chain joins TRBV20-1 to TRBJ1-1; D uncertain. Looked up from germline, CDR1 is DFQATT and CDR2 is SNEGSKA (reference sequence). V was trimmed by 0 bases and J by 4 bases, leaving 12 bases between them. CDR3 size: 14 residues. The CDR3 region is CSARDRTGSTEAFF. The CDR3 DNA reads TGCAGTGCTAGAGATAGGACGGGGAGCACTGAAGCTTTCTTT.

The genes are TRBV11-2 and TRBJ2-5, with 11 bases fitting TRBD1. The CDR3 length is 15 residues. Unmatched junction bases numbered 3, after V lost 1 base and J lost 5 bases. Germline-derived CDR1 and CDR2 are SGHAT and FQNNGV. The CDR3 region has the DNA TGTGCCAGCAGCTTAGGGACAGGGGGCGGGGAGACCCAGTACTTC. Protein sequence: CASSLGTGGGETQYF.

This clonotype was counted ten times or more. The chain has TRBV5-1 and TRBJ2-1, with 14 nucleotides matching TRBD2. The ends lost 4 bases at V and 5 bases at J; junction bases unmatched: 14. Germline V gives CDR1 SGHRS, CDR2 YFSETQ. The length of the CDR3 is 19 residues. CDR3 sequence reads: CASSPGLAGGPPHNNEQFF. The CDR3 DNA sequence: TGCGCCAGCAGCCCTGGACTAGCGGGAGGCCCCCCACATAACAATGAGCAGTTCTTC.

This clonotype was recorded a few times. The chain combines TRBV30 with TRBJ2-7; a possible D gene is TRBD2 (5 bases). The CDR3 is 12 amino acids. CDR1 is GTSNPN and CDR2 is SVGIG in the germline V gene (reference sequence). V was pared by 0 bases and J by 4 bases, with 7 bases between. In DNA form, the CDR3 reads TGTGCCTGGAGTGTACTAGGTTACGAGCAGTACTTC. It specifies CAWSVLGYEQYF.

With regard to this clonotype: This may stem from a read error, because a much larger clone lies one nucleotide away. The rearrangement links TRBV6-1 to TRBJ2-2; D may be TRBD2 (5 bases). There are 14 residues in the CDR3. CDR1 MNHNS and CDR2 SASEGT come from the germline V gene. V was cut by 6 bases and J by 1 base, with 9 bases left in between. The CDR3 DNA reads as TGTGCCAGCAGGACCGGGATGAACACCGGGGAGCTGTTTTTT. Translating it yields CASRTGMNTGELFF.

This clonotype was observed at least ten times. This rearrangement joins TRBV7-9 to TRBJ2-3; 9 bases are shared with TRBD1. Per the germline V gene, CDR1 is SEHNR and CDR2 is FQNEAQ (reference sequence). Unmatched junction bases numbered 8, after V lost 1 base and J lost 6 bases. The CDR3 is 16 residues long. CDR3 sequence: CASSLVTGGASDTQYF. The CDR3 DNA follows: TGTGCCAGCAGCTTAGTCACAGGGGGCGCATCTGATACGCAGTATTTT.

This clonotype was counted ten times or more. Here the CDR3 DNA reads TGCGCCAGCAGCTTGGCAGGACACCCGGGTCAGCCCCAGCATTTT. Its translation is CASSLAGHPGQPQHF. This chain joins TRBV5-1 and TRBJ1-5; D perhaps matches TRBD1 (5 bases). The V end lost 0 bases, the J end lost 6 bases, and 13 bases lay between the germline ends. CDR1 and CDR2 (germline): SGHRS, YFSETQ. This CDR3 is built from 15 residues.

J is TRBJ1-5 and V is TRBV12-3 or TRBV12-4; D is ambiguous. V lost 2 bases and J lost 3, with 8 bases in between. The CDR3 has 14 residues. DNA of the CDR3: TGTGCCAGCAGTTTATGGTCTGCCAATCAGCCCCAGCATTTT. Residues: CASSLWSANQPQHF.

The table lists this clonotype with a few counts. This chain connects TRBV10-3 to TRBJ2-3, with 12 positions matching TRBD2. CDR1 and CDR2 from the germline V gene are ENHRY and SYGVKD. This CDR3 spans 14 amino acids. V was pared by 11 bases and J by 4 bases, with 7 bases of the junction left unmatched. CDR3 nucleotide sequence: TGTGCCGCCTCGACTAGCGGGAGCCCAGATACGCAGTATTTT. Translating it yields CAASTSGSPDTQYF.

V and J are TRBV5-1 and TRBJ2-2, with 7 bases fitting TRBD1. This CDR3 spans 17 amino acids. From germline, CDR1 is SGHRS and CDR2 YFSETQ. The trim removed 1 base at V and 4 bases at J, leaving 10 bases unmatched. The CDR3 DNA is TGCGCCAGCAGCTTGCAGCCCTTAGGGGGCGCCACCGGGGAGCTGTTTTTT. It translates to CASSLQPLGGATGELFF.

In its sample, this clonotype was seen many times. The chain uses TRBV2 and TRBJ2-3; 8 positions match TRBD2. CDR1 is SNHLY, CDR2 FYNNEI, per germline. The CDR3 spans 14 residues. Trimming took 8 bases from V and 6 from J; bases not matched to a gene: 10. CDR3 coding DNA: TGTGCCAGCGGGAGACGGGAGGGATCCGATACGCAGTATTTT. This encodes CASGRREGSDTQYF.

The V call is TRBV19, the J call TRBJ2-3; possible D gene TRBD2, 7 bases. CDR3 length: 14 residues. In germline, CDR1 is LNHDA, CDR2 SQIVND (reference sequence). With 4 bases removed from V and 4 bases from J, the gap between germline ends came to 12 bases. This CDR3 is CASSTGGRADTQYF. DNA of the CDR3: TGTGCCAGTAGTACCGGGGGGCGCGCAGATACGCAGTATTTT. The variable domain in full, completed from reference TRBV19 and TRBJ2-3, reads DGGITQSPKYLFRKEGQNVTLSCEQNLNHDAMYWYRQDPGQGLRLIYYSQIVNDFQKGDIAEGYSVSREKKESFPLTVTSAQKNPTAFYLCASSTGGRADTQYFGPGTRLTVL.

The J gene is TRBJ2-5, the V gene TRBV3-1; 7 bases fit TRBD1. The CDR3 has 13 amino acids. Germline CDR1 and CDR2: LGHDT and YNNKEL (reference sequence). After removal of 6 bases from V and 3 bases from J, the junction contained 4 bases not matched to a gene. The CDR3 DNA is TGTGCCAGCAGAGGGGACAGAGAAGAGACCCAGTACTTC. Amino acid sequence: CASRGDREETQYF.

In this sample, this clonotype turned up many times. CDR3 sequence (DNA): TGTGCCAGCAGCTTAGATCGGGGGAATACGCAGTATTTT. It codes for CASSLDRGNTQYF. The V gene is TRBV11-2, the J gene TRBJ2-3, with D possibly TRBD2 on 6 matching bases. The CDR3 sequence is 13 residues long. Deletions cut 0 bases from V and 7 bases from J, with 8 bases between. CDR1 SGHAT and CDR2 FQNNGV come from the germline V gene.

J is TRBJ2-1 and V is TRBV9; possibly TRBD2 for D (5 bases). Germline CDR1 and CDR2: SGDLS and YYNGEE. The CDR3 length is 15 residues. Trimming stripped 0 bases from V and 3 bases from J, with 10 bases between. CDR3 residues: CASSVETTYYNEQFF. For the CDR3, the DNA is TGTGCCAGCAGCGTAGAGACTACCTACTACAATGAGCAGTTCTTC.

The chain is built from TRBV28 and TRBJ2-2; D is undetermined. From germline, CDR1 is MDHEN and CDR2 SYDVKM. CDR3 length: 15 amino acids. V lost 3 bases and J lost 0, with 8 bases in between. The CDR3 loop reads CASSFGQSNTGELFF. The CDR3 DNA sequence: TGTGCCAGCAGTTTTGGGCAGTCGAACACCGGGGAGCTGTTTTTT. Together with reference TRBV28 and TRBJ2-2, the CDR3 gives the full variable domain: DVKVTQSSRYLVKRTGEKVFLECVQDMDHENMFWYRQDPGLGLRLIYFSYDVKMKEKGDIPEGYSVSREKKERFSLILESASTNQTSMYLCASSFGQSNTGELFFGEGSRLTVL.

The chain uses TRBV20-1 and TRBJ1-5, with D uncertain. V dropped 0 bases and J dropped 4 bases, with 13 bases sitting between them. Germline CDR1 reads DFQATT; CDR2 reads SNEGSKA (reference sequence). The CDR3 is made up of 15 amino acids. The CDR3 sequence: CSARDSWRENQPQHF. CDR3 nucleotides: TGCAGTGCTAGAGATTCATGGAGGGAGAATCAGCCCCAGCATTTT.

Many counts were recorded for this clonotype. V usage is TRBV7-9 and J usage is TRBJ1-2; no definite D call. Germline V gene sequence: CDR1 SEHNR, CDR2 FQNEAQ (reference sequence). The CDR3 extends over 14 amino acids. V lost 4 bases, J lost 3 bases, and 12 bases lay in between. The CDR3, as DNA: TGTGCCAGCAGCTCGGGGAGGGTTGACTATGGCTACACCTTC. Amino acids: CASSSGRVDYGYTF.

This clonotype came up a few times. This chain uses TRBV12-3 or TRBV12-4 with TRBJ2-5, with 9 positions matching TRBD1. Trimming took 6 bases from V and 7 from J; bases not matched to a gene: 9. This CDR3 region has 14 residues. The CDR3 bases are TGTGCCAGCAGCGCCGGGACAGGGCTAGTGACCCAGTACTTC. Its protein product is CASSAGTGLVTQYF.

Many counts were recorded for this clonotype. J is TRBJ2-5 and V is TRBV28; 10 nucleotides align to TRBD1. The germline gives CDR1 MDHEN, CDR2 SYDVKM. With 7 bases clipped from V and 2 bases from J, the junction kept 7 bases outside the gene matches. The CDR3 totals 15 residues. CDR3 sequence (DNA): TGTGCCAGCACCACGAGGGACAGGGGACAAGAGACCCAGTACTTC. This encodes CASTTRDRGQETQYF.

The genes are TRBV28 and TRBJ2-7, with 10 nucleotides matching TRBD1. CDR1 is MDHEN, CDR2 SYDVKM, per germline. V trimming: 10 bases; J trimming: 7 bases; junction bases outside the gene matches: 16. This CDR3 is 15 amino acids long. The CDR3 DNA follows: TGTGCCATTTCTAGAGTGGGACAGGGGCTGCCTGAGCAGTACTTC. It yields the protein CAISRVGQGLPEQYF.